The sequence of this T cell receptor (beta chain) was determined in a study of somatic mutations in cytotoxic T cells in rheumatoid arthritis. Study results and caveats: Greater age accompanied higher CD8+ clonality in rheumatoid arthritis patients, a pattern that was absent in healthy controls. No significant CD8+ T-cell clonality difference was found between rheumatoid arthritis patients and age-matched controls. The study found that the largest CD8+ clone exceeded 20% of CD8+ cells in about an eighth of the 65 patients.

This CDR3 contains 15 residues. Germline values: CDR1 MNHNY, CDR2 SVGAGI (reference sequence). The trim removed 6 bases at V and 6 bases at J, leaving 5 bases unmatched. Sequenced by immunoSEQ multiplex PCR; TCRdb stores in-frame clones only, minus some. The sample has approximately 10,000 clones, 79% seen once; the top ten hold about 5.3%. This clone was picked up a small number of times. Its antigen remains unidentified. This TCR came from an adult with rheumatoid arthritis. The sample was CD8+ T cells sorted from blood. This chain connects TRBV6-6 to TRBJ1-6, with 10 nucleotides matching TRBD1. CDR3 amino acids: CASRGRDRGNSPLHF. In DNA form, the CDR3 reads TGTGCCAGCAGGGGCCGGGACAGGGGTAATTCACCCCTCCACTTT.